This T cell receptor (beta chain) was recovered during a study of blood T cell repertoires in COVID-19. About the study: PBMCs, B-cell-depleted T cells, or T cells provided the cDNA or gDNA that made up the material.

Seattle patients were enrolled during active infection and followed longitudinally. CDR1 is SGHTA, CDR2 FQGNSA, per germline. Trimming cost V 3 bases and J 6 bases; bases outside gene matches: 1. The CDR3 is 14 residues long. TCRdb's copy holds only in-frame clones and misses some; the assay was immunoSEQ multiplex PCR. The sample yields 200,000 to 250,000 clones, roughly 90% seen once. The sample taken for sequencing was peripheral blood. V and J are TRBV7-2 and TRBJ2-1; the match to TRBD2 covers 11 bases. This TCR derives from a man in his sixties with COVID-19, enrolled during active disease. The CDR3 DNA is TGTGCCAGCAGCTTGACTAGCGGGGCCAATGAGCAGTTCTTC. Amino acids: CASSLTSGANEQFF.